This T cell receptor (beta chain) was captured by sequencing in a study of cytotoxic CD8 clonotypes in ibrutinib-treated CLL. Concerning this clone itself: The antigen is undetermined.

V was pared by 4 bases and J by 2 bases, with 0 bases of the junction left unmatched. Germline V gene lookup returns CDR1 SGHTA and CDR2 FQGNSA. This CDR3 spans 14 amino acids. Sequenced by immunoSEQ multiplex PCR; TCRdb stores in-frame clones only, minus some. The sample carries about 130,000 clones, 60% to 85% recorded once. Points from the study as a whole: Clonality was elevated at ibrutinib response and had returned toward baseline at progression.

Sequenced here: PBMCs, sampled after 24 months of ibrutinib treatment. This sequence was found in a human donor with chronic lymphocytic leukemia. The chain has TRBV7-2 and TRBJ2-7; 12 nucleotides align to TRBD2. The CDR3 coding sequence is TGTGCCAGCAGCTGGACTAGCGGGACCTACGAGCAGTACTTC. Its protein is CASSWTSGTYEQYF.